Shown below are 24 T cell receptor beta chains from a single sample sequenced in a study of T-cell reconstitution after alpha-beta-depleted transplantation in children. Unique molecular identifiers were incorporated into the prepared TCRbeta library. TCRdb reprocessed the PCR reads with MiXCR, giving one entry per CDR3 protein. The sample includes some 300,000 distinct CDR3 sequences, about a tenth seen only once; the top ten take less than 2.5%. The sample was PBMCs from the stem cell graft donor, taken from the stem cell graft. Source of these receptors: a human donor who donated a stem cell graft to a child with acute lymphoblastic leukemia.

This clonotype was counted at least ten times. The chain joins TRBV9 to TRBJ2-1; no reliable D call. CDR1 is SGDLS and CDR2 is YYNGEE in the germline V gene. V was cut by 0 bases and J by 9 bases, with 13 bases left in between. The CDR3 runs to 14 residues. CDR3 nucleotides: TGTGCCAGCAGCGTAGGAGTGTCCCCGGGTGAGCAGTTCTTC. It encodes CASSVGVSPGEQFF.

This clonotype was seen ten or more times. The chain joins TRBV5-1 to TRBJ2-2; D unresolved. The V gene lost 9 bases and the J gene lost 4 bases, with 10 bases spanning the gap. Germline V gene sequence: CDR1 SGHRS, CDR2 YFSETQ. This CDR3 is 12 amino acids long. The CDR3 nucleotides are TGCGCCACGACTCACAGCACCGGGGAGCTGTTTTTT. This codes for CATTHSTGELFF. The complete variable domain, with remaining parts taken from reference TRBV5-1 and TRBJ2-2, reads KAGVTQTPRYLIKTRGQQVTLSCSPISGHRSVSWYQQTPGQGLQFLFEYFSETQRNKGNFPGRFSGRQFSNSRSEMNVSTLELGDSALYLCATTHSTGELFFGEGSRLTVL.

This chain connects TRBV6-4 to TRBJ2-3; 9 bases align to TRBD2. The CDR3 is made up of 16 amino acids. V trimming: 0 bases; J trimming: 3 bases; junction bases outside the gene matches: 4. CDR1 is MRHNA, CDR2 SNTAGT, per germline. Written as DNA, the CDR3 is TGTGCCAGCAGTGACTCGGCGGGAGGGCCGACAGATACGCAGTATTTT. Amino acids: CASSDSAGGPTDTQYF.

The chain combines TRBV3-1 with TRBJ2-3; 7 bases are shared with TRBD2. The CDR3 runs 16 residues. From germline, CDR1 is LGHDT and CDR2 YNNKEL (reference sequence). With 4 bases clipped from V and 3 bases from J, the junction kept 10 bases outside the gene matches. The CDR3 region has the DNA TGTGCCAGCAGCCGTGCCGACGGGCGGGAGACAGATACGCAGTATTTT. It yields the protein CASSRADGRETDTQYF.

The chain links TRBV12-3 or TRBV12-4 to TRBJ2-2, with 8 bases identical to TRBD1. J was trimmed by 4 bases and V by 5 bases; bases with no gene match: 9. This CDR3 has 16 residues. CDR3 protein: CASSQGARMPTGELFF. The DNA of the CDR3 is TGTGCCAGCAGTCAGGGGGCGCGGATGCCCACCGGGGAGCTGTTTTTT.

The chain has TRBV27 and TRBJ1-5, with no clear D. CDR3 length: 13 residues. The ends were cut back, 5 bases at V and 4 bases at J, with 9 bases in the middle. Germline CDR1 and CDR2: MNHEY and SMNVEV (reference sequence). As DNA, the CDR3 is TGTGCCAGCAGTAAACGAGGGAATCAGCCCCAGCATTTT. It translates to CASSKRGNQPQHF.

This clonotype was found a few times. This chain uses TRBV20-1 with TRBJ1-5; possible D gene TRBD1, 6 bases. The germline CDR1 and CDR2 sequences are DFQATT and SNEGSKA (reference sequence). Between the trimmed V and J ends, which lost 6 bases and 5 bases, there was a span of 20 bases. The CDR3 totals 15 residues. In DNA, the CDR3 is TGCAGTGCCAATAATCACCCAGGGGTATATCAGCCCCAGCATTTT. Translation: CSANNHPGVYQPQHF.

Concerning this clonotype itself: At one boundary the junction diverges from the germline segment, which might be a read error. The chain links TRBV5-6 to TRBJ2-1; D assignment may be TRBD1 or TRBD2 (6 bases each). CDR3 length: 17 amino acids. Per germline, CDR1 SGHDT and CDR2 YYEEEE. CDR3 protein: CASSHLGGHDSHNEQFF. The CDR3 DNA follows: TGTGCCAGCAGCCACCTAGGGGGGCACGACTCCCACAATGAGCAGTTCTTC.

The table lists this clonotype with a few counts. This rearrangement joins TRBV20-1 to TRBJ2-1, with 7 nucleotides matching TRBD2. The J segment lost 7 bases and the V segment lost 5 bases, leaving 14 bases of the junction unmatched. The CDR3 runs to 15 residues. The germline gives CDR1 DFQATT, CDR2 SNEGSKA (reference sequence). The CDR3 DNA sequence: TGCAGTGCTGGAGCGGTGGGCGGGAGCTCAAATGAGCAGTTCTTC. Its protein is CSAGAVGGSSNEQFF.

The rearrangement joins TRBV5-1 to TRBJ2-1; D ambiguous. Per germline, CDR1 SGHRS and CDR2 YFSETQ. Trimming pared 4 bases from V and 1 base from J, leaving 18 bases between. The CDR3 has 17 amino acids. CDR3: CASSGYRGGNSYNEQFF. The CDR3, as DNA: TGCGCCAGCAGCGGGTACCGCGGTGGCAATTCCTACAATGAGCAGTTCTTC.

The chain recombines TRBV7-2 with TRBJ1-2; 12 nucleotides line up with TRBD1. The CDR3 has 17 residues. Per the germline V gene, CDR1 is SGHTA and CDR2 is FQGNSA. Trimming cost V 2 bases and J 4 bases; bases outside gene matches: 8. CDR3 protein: CASSLQSGQGAAYGYTF. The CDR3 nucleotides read TGTGCCAGCAGCTTACAATCGGGACAGGGGGCAGCCTATGGCTACACCTTC. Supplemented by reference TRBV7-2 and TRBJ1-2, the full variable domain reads GAGVSQSPSNKVTEKGKDVELRCDPISGHTALYWYRQSLGQGLEFLIYFQGNSAPDKSGLPSDRFSAERTGGSVSTLTIQRTQQEDSAVYLCASSLQSGQGAAYGYTFGSGTRLTVV.

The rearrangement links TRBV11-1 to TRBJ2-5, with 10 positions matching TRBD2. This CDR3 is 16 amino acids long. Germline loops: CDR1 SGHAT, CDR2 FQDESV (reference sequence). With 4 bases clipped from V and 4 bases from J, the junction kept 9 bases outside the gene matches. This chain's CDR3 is CASSWSSGREGETQYF. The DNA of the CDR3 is TGTGCCAGCAGCTGGTCTAGCGGGAGAGAAGGAGAGACCCAGTACTTC. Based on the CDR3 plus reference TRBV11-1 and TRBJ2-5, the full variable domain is EAEVAQSPRYKITEKSQAVAFWCDPISGHATLYWYRQILGQGPELLVQFQDESVVDDSQLPKDRFSAERLKGVDSTLKIQPAELGDSAMYLCASSWSSGREGETQYFGPGTRLLVL.

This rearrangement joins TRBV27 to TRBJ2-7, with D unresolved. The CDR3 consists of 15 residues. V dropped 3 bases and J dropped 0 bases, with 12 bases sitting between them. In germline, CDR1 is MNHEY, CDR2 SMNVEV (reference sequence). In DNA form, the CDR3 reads TGTGCCAGCAGTTTTGCGCCTTCCAGCTCCTACGAGCAGTACTTC. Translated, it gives CASSFAPSSSYEQYF.

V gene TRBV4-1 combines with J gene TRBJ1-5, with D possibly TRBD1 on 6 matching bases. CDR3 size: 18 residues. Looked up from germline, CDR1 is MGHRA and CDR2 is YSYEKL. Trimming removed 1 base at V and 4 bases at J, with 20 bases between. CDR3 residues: CASSQAPTGITLNQPQHF. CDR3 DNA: TGCGCCAGCAGCCAAGCCCCTACAGGGATCACCCTAAATCAGCCCCAGCATTTT.

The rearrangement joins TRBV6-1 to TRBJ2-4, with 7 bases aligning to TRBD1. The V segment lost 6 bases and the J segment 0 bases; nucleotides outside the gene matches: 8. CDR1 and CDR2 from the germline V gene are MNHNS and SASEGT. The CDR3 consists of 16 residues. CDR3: CASSTGEDLAKNIQYF. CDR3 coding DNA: TGTGCCAGCAGCACAGGGGAAGACCTAGCCAAAAACATTCAGTACTTC.

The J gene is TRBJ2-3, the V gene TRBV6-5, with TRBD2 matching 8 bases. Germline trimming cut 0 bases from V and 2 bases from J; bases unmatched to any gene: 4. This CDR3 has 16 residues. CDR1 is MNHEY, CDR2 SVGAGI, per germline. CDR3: CASSYSSGSATDTQYF. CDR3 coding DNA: TGTGCCAGCAGTTACTCCAGCGGGAGTGCCACAGATACGCAGTATTTT.

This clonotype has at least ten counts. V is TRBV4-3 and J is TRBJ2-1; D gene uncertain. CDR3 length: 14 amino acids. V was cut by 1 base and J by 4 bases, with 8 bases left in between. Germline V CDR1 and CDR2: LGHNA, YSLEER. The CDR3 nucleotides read TGCGCCAGCAGCCAAGTGAAGGGATACAATGAGCAGTTCTTC. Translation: CASSQVKGYNEQFF.

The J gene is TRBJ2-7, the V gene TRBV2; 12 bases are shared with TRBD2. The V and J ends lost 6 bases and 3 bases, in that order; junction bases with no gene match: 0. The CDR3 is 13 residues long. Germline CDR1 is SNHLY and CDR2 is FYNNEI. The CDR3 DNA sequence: TGTGCCAGCAGGGGACTAGCGGGCTACGAGCAGTACTTC. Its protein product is CASRGLAGYEQYF.

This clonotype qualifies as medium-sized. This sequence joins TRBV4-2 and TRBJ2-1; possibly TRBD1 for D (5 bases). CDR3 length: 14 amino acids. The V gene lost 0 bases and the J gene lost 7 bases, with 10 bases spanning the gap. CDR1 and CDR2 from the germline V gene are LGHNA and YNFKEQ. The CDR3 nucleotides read TGTGCCAGCAGCCAAGATCGAGCAGGGAATGAGCAGTTCTTC. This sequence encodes CASSQDRAGNEQFF.

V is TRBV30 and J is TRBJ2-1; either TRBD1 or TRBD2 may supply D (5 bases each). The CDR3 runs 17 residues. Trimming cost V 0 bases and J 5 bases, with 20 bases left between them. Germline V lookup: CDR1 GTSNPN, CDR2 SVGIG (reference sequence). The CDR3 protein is CAWSVKVRDLRHNEQFF. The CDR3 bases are TGTGCCTGGAGTGTAAAGGTACGGGACCTTCGCCACAATGAGCAGTTCTTC.

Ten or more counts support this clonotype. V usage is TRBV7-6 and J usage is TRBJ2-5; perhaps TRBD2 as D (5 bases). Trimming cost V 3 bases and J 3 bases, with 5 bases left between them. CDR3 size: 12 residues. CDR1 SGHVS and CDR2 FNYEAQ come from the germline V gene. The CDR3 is CASSLGEETQYF. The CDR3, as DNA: TGTGCCAGCAGCTTGGGAGAAGAGACCCAGTACTTC.

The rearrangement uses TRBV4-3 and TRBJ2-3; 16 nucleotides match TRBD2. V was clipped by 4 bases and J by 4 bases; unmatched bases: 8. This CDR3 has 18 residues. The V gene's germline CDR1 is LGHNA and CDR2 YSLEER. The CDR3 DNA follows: TGCGCCAGCAGCCTAGGGACTAGCGGGAGGGCAAGCGCAGATACGCAGTATTTT. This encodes CASSLGTSGRASADTQYF.

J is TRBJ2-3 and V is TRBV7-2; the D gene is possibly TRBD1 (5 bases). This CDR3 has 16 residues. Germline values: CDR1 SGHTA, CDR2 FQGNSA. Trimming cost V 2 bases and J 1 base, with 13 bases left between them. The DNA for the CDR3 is TGTGCCAGCAGCTTAAATGCAGGGTCGGGCACAGATACGCAGTATTTT. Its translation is CASSLNAGSGTDTQYF.

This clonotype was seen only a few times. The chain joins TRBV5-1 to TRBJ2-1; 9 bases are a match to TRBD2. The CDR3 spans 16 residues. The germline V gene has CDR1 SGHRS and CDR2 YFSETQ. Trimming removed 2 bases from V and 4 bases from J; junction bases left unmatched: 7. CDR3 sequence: CASSLWSSGTYNEQFF. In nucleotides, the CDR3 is TGCGCCAGCAGCTTATGGTCTAGCGGGACTTACAATGAGCAGTTCTTC. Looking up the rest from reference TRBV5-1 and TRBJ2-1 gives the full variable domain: KAGVTQTPRYLIKTRGQQVTLSCSPISGHRSVSWYQQTPGQGLQFLFEYFSETQRNKGNFPGRFSGRQFSNSRSEMNVSTLELGDSALYLCASSLWSSGTYNEQFFGPGTRLTVL.